Listed below are T cell receptor beta chains from one sample, sequenced in a study of T cells after somatic rescue of genetic block. Sequencing used immunoSEQ multiplex PCR; TCRdb keeps in-frame clones, though not all of them. This repertoire shows about 88,000 clones, around 90% found once; its top ten account for roughly 1.5%. Sequenced input: peripheral blood mononuclear cells (PBMCs). The receptors were sampled from a woman aged 18-29 years. Each CDR3 is given without its conserved first and last residue. Not all rows give a size; the values are once, few, many and, for expanded clones, a class.

v_call	clone_size	j_call	cdr3_aa
TRBV6-5	.	.	ASRGDPYEQY
TRBV5-4	.	TRBJ1-4	ASSSWGVNEKLF
TRBV30	few	TRBJ1-4	AWSVLSQGGLF
TRBV6-1	.	TRBJ1-1	ASREGVLTAF
TRBV4-2	.	TRBJ2-1	ASSPGSYEQF
TRBV7-8	.	TRBJ1-3	ASSYRQAPSSGNTIY
TRBV5-6	.	TRBJ2-5	ASSSPRGLGKTQY
TRBV4-1	.	TRBJ2-2	ASSQETSGRLAGELF
TRBV6-5	.	TRBJ2-1	ASSYSGVGVYNEQF
TRBV28	.	TRBJ2-7	ATRRRGKPYEQY
TRBV6-5	.	TRBJ1-2	ASSYGYSYGYT
TRBV29-1	.	TRBJ2-1	SVVAVSSYNEQF
TRBV7-9	.	TRBJ2-2	ASILDRAGASNTGELF